The sequence of this T cell receptor (beta chain) was determined in a study of response to subunit inactivated influenza vaccine. There are 14 residues in the CDR3. Germline values: CDR1 SQVTM, CDR2 ANQGSEA. The junction had 3 bases not matched to a gene; V was cut back by 4 bases and J by 3 bases. This clonotype has a handful of counts. TCRdb reanalysed the RT-PCR reads using MiXCR and keeps one entry per CDR3 protein. Here the sample spans about 570,000 distinct CDR3 sequences, 10% to 15% being singletons. The chain couples TRBV29-1 to TRBJ1-1; TRBD1 agrees at 12 bases. The sequence came from a man aged 45-65 years who received an inactivated influenza vaccine. The source was PBMCs from blood, collected on the day of vaccination. CDR3 in DNA: TGCAGCGTTGGCCGGGACAGGGGGCACACTGAAGCTTTCTTT. Its translation is CSVGRDRGHTEAFF.